The rows below give T cell receptor beta chains drawn from one sample of a study of shared clonotypes between healthy human individuals. Clones were read by immunoSEQ multiplex PCR, and TCRdb kept only the in-frame ones, dropping some. The top ten clones hold 0.85% to 1.3% of a sample with 2 million or so clones, roughly 95% of them seen once. Sequenced material: naive CD8+ T cells sorted from blood. These receptors were obtained from a man younger than 30 in good health. The CDR3 runs from the conserved cysteine through the conserved F or W.

V,CDR3
TRBV2,CASSEAPGSYEQYF
TRBV27,CASSIARSTDTQYF
TRBV7-3,CASSRKANYGYTF
TRBV11-3,CASSARGQETQYF
TRBV27,CASSLSMPGRFQETQYF
TRBV4-1,CASSQDPNEQFF
TRBV7-2,CASSLVDFYEQYF
TRBV7-8,CASSLPAGTGDEYGYTF
TRBV11-2,CASSRPTGGFAEAFF
TRBV5-6,CASSSLTGDPYEQYF
TRBV4-3,CASSQDKGTPNSPLHF
TRBV27,CASTRTGSTDTQYF
TRBV6-6,CASSPGQGNTGELFF
TRBV6-6,CASNPPDTQYF
TRBV5-4,CASAWDENMNTEAFF
TRBV28,CASSASRGETQYF
TRBV30,CAWSSPPGELFF
TRBV27,CASSFGGNEQFF
TRBV6-5,CASRSGRLGEQFF
TRBV5-8,CASSLGQGEGNTEAFF
TRBV19,CASSPGQGPFYEQFF
TRBV27,CASSLRSGSYEQYF
TRBV10-2,CASSEWDPNQPQHF